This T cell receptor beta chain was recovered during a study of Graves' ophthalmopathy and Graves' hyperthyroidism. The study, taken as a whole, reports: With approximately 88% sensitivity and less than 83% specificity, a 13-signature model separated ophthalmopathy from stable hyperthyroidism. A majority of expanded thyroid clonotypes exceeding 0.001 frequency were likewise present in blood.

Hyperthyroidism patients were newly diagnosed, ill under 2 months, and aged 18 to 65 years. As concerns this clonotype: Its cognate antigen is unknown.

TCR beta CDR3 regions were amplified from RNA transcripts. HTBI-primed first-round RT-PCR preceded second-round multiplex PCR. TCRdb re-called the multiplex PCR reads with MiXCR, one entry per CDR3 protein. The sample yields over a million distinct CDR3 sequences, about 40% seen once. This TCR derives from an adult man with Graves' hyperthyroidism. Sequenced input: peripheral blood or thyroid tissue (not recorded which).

The chain's CDR3 is CSAGKSSYEQYF. The DNA of the CDR3 is TGCAGTGCAGGGAAGAGCTCCTACGAGCAGTACTTC. This rearrangement joins TRBV20-1 to TRBJ2-7, with no clear D. CDR1 is DFQATT, CDR2 SNEGSKA, per germline (reference sequence). Trimming stripped 6 bases from V and 0 bases from J, with 9 bases between. The CDR3 is 12 residues long.